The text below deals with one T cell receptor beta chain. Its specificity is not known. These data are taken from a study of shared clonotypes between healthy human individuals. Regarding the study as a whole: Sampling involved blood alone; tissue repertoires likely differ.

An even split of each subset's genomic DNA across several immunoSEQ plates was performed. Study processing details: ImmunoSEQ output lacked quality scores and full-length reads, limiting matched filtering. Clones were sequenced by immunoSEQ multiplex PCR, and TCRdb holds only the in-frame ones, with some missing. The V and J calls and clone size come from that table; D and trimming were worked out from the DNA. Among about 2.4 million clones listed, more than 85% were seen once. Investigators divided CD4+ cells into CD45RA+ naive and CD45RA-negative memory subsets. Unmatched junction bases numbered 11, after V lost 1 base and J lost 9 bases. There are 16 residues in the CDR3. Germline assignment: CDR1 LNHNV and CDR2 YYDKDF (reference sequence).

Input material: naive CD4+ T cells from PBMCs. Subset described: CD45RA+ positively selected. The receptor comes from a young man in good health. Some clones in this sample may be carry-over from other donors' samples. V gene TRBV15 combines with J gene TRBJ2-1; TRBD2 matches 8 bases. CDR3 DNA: TGTGCCACCAGCAGAGGGAGGGCACGGGGGGGCATTGAGCAGTTCTTC. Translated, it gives CATSRGRARGGIEQFF.